This passage covers 21 T cell receptor beta chains from one sample sequenced in a study of shared clonotypes between healthy human individuals. This table comes from immunoSEQ multiplex PCR, and its TCRdb copy is limited to in-frame clones, with some not included. This repertoire shows roughly 2.5 million clones, about 92% found once; its top ten account for about 0.13%. The sequenced sample was naive CD4+ T cells sorted from blood. Subset defined: CD45RA+ positively selected. The receptors stem from a man in his late teens or twenties in good health.

The chain employs TRBV18 and TRBJ1-6; unclear D gene. V lost 1 base to trimming and J lost 7 bases, with 11 bases between them. This CDR3 spans 15 amino acids. The germline V gene encodes CDR1 KGHSH and CDR2 LQKENI. This CDR3 reads CASSPLGLENSPLHF. In DNA, the CDR3 is TGTGCCAGCTCACCACTAGGACTCGAAAATTCACCCCTCCACTTT. Full variable domain (remainder filled in from reference TRBV18 and TRBJ1-6): NAGVMQNPRHLVRRRGQEARLRCSPMKGHSHVYWYRQLPEEGLKFMVYLQKENIIDESGMPKERFSAEFPKEGPSILRIQQVVRGDSAAYFCASSPLGLENSPLHFGNGTRLTVT.

The chain links TRBV18 to TRBJ2-2; 9 nucleotides line up with TRBD2. This CDR3 has 16 amino acids. Trimming took 5 bases from V and 1 from J; bases not matched to a gene: 5. Germline V lookup: CDR1 KGHSH, CDR2 LQKENI. The DNA for the CDR3 is TGTGCCAGCTCAGAAAGACTAGCGGAGAACACCGGGGAGCTGTTTTTT. This sequence encodes CASSERLAENTGELFF.

This clone was counted a single time. This rearrangement joins TRBV30 to TRBJ1-1; possible D gene TRBD1, 5 bases. The CDR3 is 13 residues long. The V and J ends lost 0 bases and 5 bases respectively, with 10 bases between them. Looked up from germline, CDR1 is GTSNPN and CDR2 is SVGIG (reference sequence). CDR3 sequence reads: CAWSVRGQTEAFF. The CDR3 DNA reads TGTGCCTGGAGTGTACGGGGCCAAACTGAAGCTTTCTTT.

This clone was found a few times. V gene TRBV6-5 combines with J gene TRBJ1-1; D remains unclear. In germline, CDR1 is MNHEY, CDR2 SVGAGI. Trimming took 4 bases from V and 6 from J, leaving 6 bases between them. This CDR3 has 11 residues. CDR3 sequence reads: CASSSGPEAFF. CDR3 DNA: TGTGCCAGCAGTTCCGGGCCTGAAGCTTTCTTT.

This chain's CDR3 is CASSPGEPNSPLHF. DNA of the CDR3: TGTGCCAGCAGCCCCGGGGAGCCGAATTCACCCCTCCACTTT. V is TRBV5-4 and J is TRBJ1-6; D is unclear. The CDR3 spans 14 residues. Germline V gives CDR1 SGHNT, CDR2 YYREEE (reference sequence). V lost 4 bases and J lost 7, with 12 bases in between.

The CDR3 DNA follows: TGTGCCACCGGGCCAGGGCAAGAGACCCAGTACTTC. This codes for CATGPGQETQYF. The chain is built from TRBV10-3 and TRBJ2-5, with D possibly being TRBD1 (5 bases). Trimming shortened V by 10 bases and J by 2 bases, and 11 bases separated the two germline ends. Germline loops: CDR1 ENHRY, CDR2 SYGVKD. The CDR3 has 12 residues.

In its sample, this clone was seen once. The chain employs TRBV7-9 and TRBJ2-1; 8 nucleotides line up with TRBD1. The CDR3 runs to 16 residues. CDR1 and CDR2 from the germline V gene are SEHNR and FQNEAQ (reference sequence). The ends lost 5 bases at V and 6 bases at J; junction bases unmatched: 12. CDR3 coding DNA: TGTGCCAGCAGCCCTTGGACAGGGTCTGGACTCAATGAGCAGTTCTTC. Protein: CASSPWTGSGLNEQFF.

CDR3 region: CASSADRKGGEKLFF. CDR3 in DNA: TGCGCCAGCAGCGCTGACCGAAAGGGGGGTGAAAAACTGTTTTTT. This sequence joins TRBV5-1 and TRBJ1-4; D possibly corresponds to TRBD1 (6 bases). CDR3 length equals 15 residues. Germline loops: CDR1 SGHRS, CDR2 YFSETQ. Trimming pared 4 bases from V and 7 bases from J, leaving 17 bases between.

Note on this clone: This could be a read error, since a much larger clone is one nucleotide away. The same CDR3 can be traced to other DNA sequences in this sample. CDR3 nucleotides: TGCGCCAGCAGCTTCGGACAGGGGAACACTGAAGCTTTCTTT. Protein sequence: CASSFGQGNTEAFF. V and J are TRBV5-1 and TRBJ1-1, with 8 bases aligning to TRBD1. The ends lost 2 bases at V and 1 base at J; junction bases unmatched: 1. This CDR3 is built from 14 residues. Looked up from germline, CDR1 is SGHRS and CDR2 is YFSETQ.

V is TRBV29-1 and J is TRBJ2-2; perhaps TRBD2 as D (5 bases). In germline, CDR1 is SQVTM, CDR2 ANQGSEA. This CDR3 is 19 amino acids long. V was cut by 4 bases and J by 0 bases, with 24 bases left in between. CDR3 region: CSVVRRDPSRPPNTGELFF. The DNA of the CDR3 is TGCAGCGTTGTTAGGAGAGACCCTAGCCGTCCTCCGAACACCGGGGAGCTGTTTTTT.

The V call is TRBV29-1, the J call TRBJ2-2; D possibly corresponds to TRBD2 (6 bases). With 4 bases removed from V and 6 bases from J, the gap between germline ends came to 12 bases. The CDR3 spans 13 residues. The germline gives CDR1 SQVTM, CDR2 ANQGSEA. For the CDR3, the DNA is TGCAGCGTTGGTGGCGGGATTGCCGGGGAGCTGTTTTTT. It translates to CSVGGGIAGELFF.

V and J are TRBV7-2 and TRBJ1-2; D call uncertain. This CDR3 comprises 15 residues. Germline CDR1 reads SGHTA; CDR2 reads FQGNSA. Trimming stripped 2 bases from V and 5 bases from J, with 15 bases between. CDR3 amino acids: CASSLRERATYGYTF. The CDR3 DNA reads as TGTGCCAGCAGCTTAAGGGAGAGGGCCACGTATGGCTACACCTTC.

This clone was found once. V gene TRBV6-5 combines with J gene TRBJ2-2; TRBD2 is a possible D gene (5 bases). V was shortened by 6 bases and J by 4 bases, with 12 bases between the two germline ends. The CDR3 is 14 residues long. The V gene's germline CDR1 is MNHEY and CDR2 SVGAGI. This chain's CDR3 is CASSASGITGELFF. CDR3 coding DNA: TGTGCCAGCAGCGCCTCGGGGATCACCGGGGAGCTGTTTTTT.

This chain joins TRBV5-1 and TRBJ2-7, with TRBD1 identical over 9 bases. The CDR3 extends over 13 amino acids. The trim removed 3 bases at V and 6 bases at J, leaving 4 bases unmatched. Looked up from germline, CDR1 is SGHRS and CDR2 is YFSETQ. The CDR3 loop is CASSSDRGVEQYF. The CDR3 DNA reads as TGCGCCAGCAGCTCCGACAGGGGGGTCGAGCAGTACTTC.

The V gene is TRBV7-9, the J gene TRBJ1-1; D might be TRBD1 (5 bases). The CDR3 contains 15 residues. The V and J ends lost 5 bases and 3 bases respectively, with 16 bases between them. CDR1 SEHNR and CDR2 FQNEAQ come from the germline V gene (reference sequence). CDR3 amino acids: CASSPGEGRDTEAFF. The CDR3 DNA reads as TGTGCCAGCAGCCCGGGCGAGGGGCGGGACACTGAAGCTTTCTTT.

A remark on this clone: The sample carries other DNA sequences with the same CDR3. J is TRBJ2-1 and V is TRBV5-1; 10 bases map to TRBD2. The germline V gene encodes CDR1 SGHRS and CDR2 YFSETQ. The J segment lost 2 bases and the V segment lost 2 bases, leaving 1 base of the junction unmatched. The CDR3 extends over 15 amino acids. CDR3 sequence (DNA): TGCGCCAGCAGCTTTACTAGCGGGACCTACAATGAGCAGTTCTTC. The encoded protein is CASSFTSGTYNEQFF.

This clone has only a few counts. V gene TRBV30 combines with J gene TRBJ1-5; D is perhaps TRBD1 (6 bases). Germline V lookup: CDR1 GTSNPN, CDR2 SVGIG (reference sequence). V dropped 3 bases and J dropped 7 bases, with 16 bases sitting between them. The CDR3 is 14 amino acids. The CDR3 region has the DNA TGTGCCTGGAGATTGCAAGGAACAGGGCAGCCCCAGCATTTT. This gives the protein CAWRLQGTGQPQHF.

The rearrangement joins TRBV5-1 to TRBJ2-5, with 9 bases lining up with TRBD2. Germline CDR1 and CDR2: SGHRS and YFSETQ. CDR3 size: 15 residues. Trimming removed 1 base from V and 4 bases from J; junction bases left unmatched: 5. CDR3 nucleotides: TGCGCCAGCAGCTTGTTAGCGGGAGTTTCAGAGACCCAGTACTTC. Translation gives CASSLLAGVSETQYF.

The V gene is TRBV18, the J gene TRBJ1-1; D is ambiguous. CDR3 size: 15 residues. The germline V gene encodes CDR1 KGHSH and CDR2 LQKENI. Deletions cut 1 base from V and 1 base from J, with 10 bases between. In nucleotides, the CDR3 is TGTGCCAGCTCACCACTGGCATCGAGGAACACTGAAGCTTTCTTT. Its protein is CASSPLASRNTEAFF.

The chain is built from TRBV9 and TRBJ2-3; the D call may be TRBD1 or TRBD2 (7 bases each). Trimming took 4 bases from V and 5 from J, leaving 17 bases between them. Per the germline V gene, CDR1 is SGDLS and CDR2 is YYNGEE. The CDR3 is 15 amino acids. CDR3 sequence reads: CASSRGRGQGDTQYF. Written as DNA, the CDR3 is TGTGCCAGCAGCCGAGGGAGGGGGCAAGGAGATACGCAGTATTTT.

The J gene is TRBJ1-2, the V gene TRBV11-3; the match to TRBD1 covers 9 bases. The junction had 3 bases not matched to a gene; V was cut back by 7 bases and J by 3 bases. CDR3 length: 13 amino acids. The germline V gene encodes CDR1 SGHNT and CDR2 YENEEA. The CDR3 spells CASTRDRDYGYTF. The CDR3 DNA follows: TGTGCCAGCACCCGGGACAGGGACTATGGCTACACCTTC.